This TCR beta chain was observed in a study of blood T cell repertoires in COVID-19. Looking at the study overall: Sites in the United States, Italy and Spain provided acute and convalescent COVID-19 samples. T cells, B-cell-depleted T cells, or PBMCs supplied cDNA or gDNA.

CDR3 length: 13 residues. Germline V gives CDR1 KGHDR, CDR2 SFDVKD. Trimming left V 3 bases short and J 4 bases short, with 6 bases between. Study processing details: Estimated nucleated cell counts came from reference gene primer amplification. Only in-frame clones appear in the TCRdb table, and some are missing; sequencing was by immunoSEQ multiplex PCR. Clone size and the V and J calls come from that table; the DNA yielded D and trimming. This sample has some 87,000 clones, with 81% found just once. This TCR derives from a man older than 75 with active or convalescent COVID-19. The chain combines TRBV24-1 with TRBJ1-5, with D unclear. Material: peripheral blood. The CDR3 region is CATSDRSNQPQHF. The CDR3 DNA sequence: TGTGCCACCAGTGATCGGAGTAATCAGCCCCAGCATTTT.